This T cell receptor (beta chain) derives from a study of T cells in tumors after PD-1 blockade. Study-wide context: On average, peripheral blood gave about 120,000 TCR templates and 33,000 or so unique clonotypes.

Input was roughly 600 ng to 6,004 ng of genomic DNA from tumor or blood. Germline loops: CDR1 MRHNA, CDR2 SNTAGT. The CDR3 has 15 amino acids. V gave up 2 bases and J gave up 2 bases, with 10 bases separating them. TCRdb's copy holds only in-frame clones and misses some; the assay was immunoSEQ multiplex PCR. The sample has about 63,000 clones; 74% are singletons. Of note for this clone: Antigen unknown.

Study-level results: About 40% of tumor TCR clonotypes were also found in blood.

The chain carries TRBV6-4 and TRBJ2-1, with D perhaps matching TRBD1 (5 bases). This TCR derives from a human donor with basal cell carcinoma. Sample: PBMCs, taken after anti-PD-1 treatment. CDR3 protein: CASSDAPGPYNEQFF. The DNA for the CDR3 is TGTGCCAGCAGTGACGCCCCAGGGCCCTACAATGAGCAGTTCTTC.